This entry lists 20 T cell receptor beta chains sequenced from one sample in a study of a mutant IDH1 vaccine in newly diagnosed glioma. Time point here: baseline, week 1 (first vaccination visit). Treatment defined: pre-vaccination baseline after standard-of-care therapy. Data came from immunoSEQ multiplex PCR; TCRdb stores just in-frame clones and leaves some out. Of 30,000 to 40,000 clones detected, roughly 92% appear once; the ten largest clones hold 15% to 20%. The sequencing here drew on PBMCs, taken from a glioma patient treated with radiotherapy, temozolomide or both. The source is a man younger than 30 with glioma.

The chain joins TRBV29-1 to TRBJ1-5; 10 positions match TRBD1. Trimming removed 0 bases from V and 3 bases from J; junction bases left unmatched: 8. The CDR3 totals 17 residues. Germline-derived CDR1 and CDR2 are SQVTM and ANQGSEA. In DNA form, the CDR3 reads TGCAGCGTTGAAGATAGGCAAGGGACAGGGGTCAATCAGCCCCAGCATTTT. Translated, it gives CSVEDRQGTGVNQPQHF.

The chain combines TRBV28 with TRBJ1-1, with D unclear. V lost 7 bases and J 4 bases, leaving 13 bases between the germline ends. The CDR3 is 13 residues long. Germline V gene data show CDR1 as MDHEN and CDR2 as SYDVKM. CDR3 protein: CASTWEDGTEAFF. The CDR3 DNA is TGTGCCAGCACCTGGGAGGATGGCACTGAAGCTTTCTTT.

The V and J genes are TRBV7-2 and TRBJ1-1; no reliable D call. CDR3 length equals 15 residues. The germline V gene has CDR1 SGHTA and CDR2 FQGNSA. V gave up 5 bases and J gave up 5 bases, with 18 bases separating them. CDR3 in DNA: TGTGCCAGCAGCCCGACGTTCGGGGTGGGGACTGAAGCTTTCTTT. It specifies CASSPTFGVGTEAFF. The whole variable domain, filled in from reference TRBV7-2 and TRBJ1-1, reads GAGVSQSPSNKVTEKGKDVELRCDPISGHTALYWYRQSLGQGLEFLIYFQGNSAPDKSGLPSDRFSAERTGGSVSTLTIQRTQQEDSAVYLCASSPTFGVGTEAFFGQGTRLTVV.

The V call is TRBV19, the J call TRBJ1-1; D ambiguous. Germline CDR1 and CDR2: LNHDA and SQIVND (reference sequence). The V gene lost 8 bases and the J gene lost 5 bases, with 9 bases spanning the gap. The CDR3 totals 11 residues. The CDR3: CASGRGTEAFF. DNA for the CDR3: TGTGCCAGTGGGAGAGGAACTGAAGCTTTCTTT. Filled out from reference TRBV19 and TRBJ1-1, the complete variable domain reads DGGITQSPKYLFRKEGQNVTLSCEQNLNHDAMYWYRQDPGQGLRLIYYSQIVNDFQKGDIAEGYSVSREKKESFPLTVTSAQKNPTAFYLCASGRGTEAFFGQGTRLTVV.

J is TRBJ2-1 and V is TRBV6-1; no clear D. The ends were cut back, 6 bases at V and 5 bases at J, with 8 bases in the middle. The CDR3 length is 12 residues. CDR1 is MNHNS, CDR2 SASEGT, per germline. For the CDR3, the DNA is TGTGCCAGCAGCCGTTGGGACAATGAGCAGTTCTTC. Amino acids: CASSRWDNEQFF.

The gene calls are TRBV28 and TRBJ1-3; D gene uncertain. The CDR3 is 16 amino acids. V was pared by 10 bases and J by 0 bases, with 19 bases between. Germline values: CDR1 MDHEN, CDR2 SYDVKM. The CDR3 loop reads CATGSKLESSGNTIYF. Here the CDR3 DNA reads TGTGCCACTGGGAGCAAGCTGGAGAGCTCTGGAAACACCATATATTTT.

The rearrangement uses TRBV6-5 and TRBJ2-1, with D perhaps matching TRBD1 (8 bases). V dropped 4 bases and J dropped 3 bases, with 13 bases sitting between them. The CDR3 length is 15 residues. CDR1 is MNHEY and CDR2 is SVGAGI in the germline V gene. CDR3 amino acids: CASSSGGGGYNEQFF. The CDR3, as DNA: TGTGCCAGCAGTTCAGGGGGCGGGGGCTACAATGAGCAGTTCTTC.

The chain recombines TRBV6-6 with TRBJ2-3; TRBD1 matches at 7 bases. The germline gives CDR1 MNHNY, CDR2 SVGAGI (reference sequence). CDR3 length: 15 residues. With V trimmed by 5 bases and J by 2 bases, 7 bases remained unmatched. The CDR3 reads CASSTIGQATDTQYF. The CDR3 DNA sequence: TGTGCCAGCAGTACTATCGGACAGGCCACAGATACGCAGTATTTT.

The chain recombines TRBV6-1 with TRBJ2-2; 11 bases are shared with TRBD1. CDR1 and CDR2 (germline): MNHNS, SASEGT. V dropped 6 bases and J dropped 5; count of bases not matched to a gene: 5. The CDR3 contains 15 residues. The CDR3 spells CASRGDRGRTGELFF. The CDR3 DNA reads as TGTGCCAGCAGGGGGGACAGGGGGAGGACCGGGGAGCTGTTTTTT.

This chain connects TRBV6-5 to TRBJ1-1, with D perhaps TRBD1 (6 bases). Trimming shortened V by 2 bases and J by 6 bases, and 10 bases separated the two germline ends. The CDR3 runs 13 residues. CDR1 and CDR2 (germline): MNHEY, SVGAGI. In DNA, the CDR3 is TGTGCCAGCAGTTACGGTGCAGGGGCTGAAGCTTTCTTT. As protein: CASSYGAGAEAFF.

This chain connects TRBV5-3 to TRBJ2-2, with TRBD1 matching 10 bases. TRBV5-3 is filed as an ORF, its function uncertain. The CDR3 is 21 residues long. V trimming: 0 bases; J trimming: 2 bases; junction bases outside the gene matches: 16. CDR3 coding DNA: TGTGCCAGAAGCTTGGTGGGCCCGCGGGACAGGGGATGTAGAAACACCGGGGAGCTGTTTTTT. Its translation is CARSLVGPRDRGCRNTGELFF.

The chain recombines TRBV5-1 with TRBJ1-1; 7 bases match TRBD1. Losses at the gene ends were 4 bases for V and 4 bases for J; bases not matched to a gene: 7. CDR3 length equals 14 residues. Germline CDR1 SGHRS, CDR2 YFSETQ. CDR3 DNA: TGCGCCAGCAGCGCACGACAGGGCGGCACTGAAGCTTTCTTT. Its translation is CASSARQGGTEAFF.

The chain links TRBV7-9 to TRBJ2-7; D unclear. Deletions cut 5 bases from V and 3 bases from J, with 14 bases between. Germline loops: CDR1 SEHNR, CDR2 FQNEAQ (reference sequence). The CDR3 has 14 residues. For the CDR3, the DNA is TGTGCCAGCAGCCAAACCGGGTTTATCTACGAGCAGTACTTC. This translates into CASSQTGFIYEQYF. The whole variable domain, remainder taken from reference TRBV7-9 and TRBJ2-7, is DTGVSQNPRHKITKRGQNVTFRCDPISEHNRLYWYRQTLGQGPEFLTYFQNEAQLEKSRLLSDRFSAERPKGSFSTLEIQRTEQGDSAMYLCASSQTGFIYEQYFGPGTRLTVT.

The chain combines TRBV13 with TRBJ2-7; 9 nucleotides match TRBD2. J was trimmed by 2 bases and V by 3 bases; bases with no gene match: 8. Germline V gene data show CDR1 as PRHDT and CDR2 as FYEKMQ (reference sequence). The CDR3 is 16 amino acids. The CDR3 DNA sequence: TGTGCCAGCAGCTTCGGTAGCGGGAGAGCGGCCTACGAGCAGTACTTC. This gives the protein CASSFGSGRAAYEQYF.

This chain links TRBV20-1 with TRBJ1-4; D is uncertain. V was shortened by 6 bases and J by 8 bases, with 10 bases between the two germline ends. The CDR3 contains 11 residues. From germline, CDR1 is DFQATT and CDR2 SNEGSKA (reference sequence). The CDR3 sequence: CSALAGEKLFF. As DNA, the CDR3 is TGCAGTGCCCTGGCTGGCGAAAAACTGTTTTTT.

The table lists this clone with a few counts. This chain links TRBV9 with TRBJ1-4; D uncertain. The V gene lost 7 bases and the J gene lost 7 bases, with 14 bases spanning the gap. CDR1 is SGDLS and CDR2 is YYNGEE in the germline V gene. The CDR3 runs to 13 residues. The CDR3 sequence is CASSLGEGEKLFF. In DNA form, the CDR3 reads TGTGCCAGCTCCCTCGGGGAGGGTGAAAAACTGTTTTTT.

The chain uses TRBV30 and TRBJ1-1; no reliable D call. The CDR3 extends over 13 amino acids. Between the trimmed V and J ends, which lost 2 bases and 8 bases, there was a span of 15 bases. CDR1 is GTSNPN, CDR2 SVGIG, per germline (reference sequence). CDR3 protein: CAWSSSLGREAFF. Here the CDR3 DNA reads TGTGCCTGGAGTTCCTCTCTTGGTAGGGAAGCTTTCTTT.

The chain carries TRBV7-6 and TRBJ2-1; 11 bases align to TRBD2. The CDR3 loop spans 15 amino acids. Germline-derived CDR1 and CDR2 are SGHVS and FNYEAQ. V gave up 7 bases and J gave up 4 bases; unmatched junction bases: 6. CDR3 residues: CASMGTSGFYNEQFF. CDR3 DNA sequence: TGTGCCAGCATGGGGACTAGCGGCTTTTACAATGAGCAGTTCTTC.

This clone is a singleton in its sample. The rearrangement links TRBV19 to TRBJ1-1; D is ambiguous. In germline, CDR1 is LNHDA, CDR2 SQIVND (reference sequence). With 2 bases removed from V and 5 bases from J, the gap between germline ends came to 12 bases. The CDR3 sequence is 14 residues long. CDR3 protein: CASSIKRAGTEAFF. In DNA form, the CDR3 reads TGTGCCAGTAGTATAAAGAGGGCGGGAACTGAAGCTTTCTTT.

The J gene is TRBJ1-2, the V gene TRBV30; D not resolved. CDR1 is GTSNPN and CDR2 is SVGIG in the germline V gene (reference sequence). This CDR3 comprises 15 residues. Trimming pared 3 bases from V and 7 bases from J, leaving 21 bases between. The DNA of the CDR3 is TGTGCCTGGAGCTTCTCCCCCAGCTATTCTAGTGGCTACACCTTC. Amino acids: CAWSFSPSYSSGYTF.